This T cell receptor (beta chain) was recovered during a study of shared clonotypes between healthy human individuals. TCRdb keeps only in-frame clones here, not all; method: immunoSEQ multiplex PCR. Of fewer than 550,000 clones listed, about three quarters are singletons. This CDR3 has 14 residues. Losses at the gene ends were 1 base for V and 7 bases for J; bases not matched to a gene: 6. Germline V gene sequence: CDR1 SGHVS, CDR2 FQNEAQ. The sequencing sample was made of PBMCs. The V gene is TRBV7-8, the J gene TRBJ2-5; TRBD2 agrees at 7 bases. This sequence originates from a woman between 35 and 50 years old in good health. Some clones in this sample may be carry-over from other donors' samples. The DNA for the CDR3 is TGTGCCAGCAGCTTAGGGGGGAGGGCCGGGACCCAGTACTTC. This encodes CASSLGGRAGTQYF. Full variable domain (remainder filled in from reference TRBV7-8 and TRBJ2-5): GAGVSQSPRYKVAKRGQDVALRCDPISGHVSLFWYQQALGQGPEFLTYFQNEAQLDKSGLPSDRFFAERPEGSVSTLKIQRTQQEDSAVYLCASSLGGRAGTQYFGPGTRLLVL.